This T cell receptor (beta chain) was obtained from a study of blood T cell repertoires in COVID-19. Whole-study context: Sites in the United States, Italy and Spain provided acute and convalescent COVID-19 samples. T cells, B-cell-depleted T cells, or PBMCs supplied cDNA or gDNA.

In the authors' methods: Nucleated cell counts were estimated from reference gene primer amplification. Data came from immunoSEQ multiplex PCR; TCRdb stores just in-frame clones and leaves some out. The V and J calls and clone size come from that table; D and trimming were worked out from the DNA. Of around 120,000 clones listed, about 85% are singletons. With 1 base removed from V and 8 bases from J, the gap between germline ends came to 14 bases. The CDR3 length is 14 residues. The V gene's germline CDR1 is SGHAT and CDR2 FQDESV (reference sequence). The sample comprised peripheral blood. The clonotype was recovered from a man of 80 years or more with acute or convalescent COVID-19. The gene calls are TRBV11-1 and TRBJ1-2; a possible D gene is TRBD1 (5 bases). The CDR3 is CASSLVHQGYGYTF. For the CDR3, the DNA is TGTGCCAGCAGCTTAGTACACCAGGGTTACGGCTACACCTTC.